This T cell receptor beta chain was sequenced in a study of CXCR3-negative and CXCR3-positive naive CD8 T cells. The authors made the TRB cDNA libraries by 5' RACE using UMI labels. TCRdb re-called the 5' RACE reads; one entry per CDR3 protein, DNA not given. The sample has around 63,000 distinct CDR3 sequences. Germline-derived CDR1 and CDR2 are SQVTM and ANQGSEA. This CDR3 comprises 14 residues. Cells that were CD45RO-CCR7+CD27+CD95- constituted naive CD8+ T cells. Points on this clonotype: Its matching antigen is unknown.

Study-level points and caveats: Both naive subsets showed comparably high diversity, and memory CD8+ cells showed much lower diversity. TRB CDR3 hydrophobicity was greater in CXCR3-positive naive cells than in CXCR3-negative naive cells. Memory cells diverged, while naive CXCR3-positive and CXCR3-negative cells had similar TRBV-TRBJ usage.

The origin of this receptor is a human donor in good health. Some clones in this sample may be carry-over from other donors' samples. The J gene is TRBJ2-1, the V gene TRBV29-1. Sequencing was carried out using naive CXCR3+ CD8+ T cells from blood. Subset indicated: CD45RO-CCR7+CD27+CD95- naive CD8+ T cells expressing CXCR3 (TNR3+). The CDR3 sequence: CSVVSGESYNEQFF.